This TCR beta chain was sequenced for a study of cytomegalovirus exposure and HLA in healthy donors. Study-wide results and limits: Within an earlier analysis, most TCR beta V segments proved productive either about 87% or about 30% of the time. Several of the most significant clusters appeared linked to common viral pathogens, based on a later analysis.

On this clone: Its target is unknown.

It was with 60 Vbeta and 13 Jbeta primers that the PCR ran. Profiled with immunoSEQ multiplex PCR; TCRdb holds only in-frame clones, not every one. The sample lists around 150,000 clones, more than 80% occurring once. CDR3 length equals 17 residues. Trimming shortened V by 5 bases and J by 3 bases, and 22 bases separated the two germline ends. Germline CDR1 reads SGDLS; CDR2 reads YYNGEE. Material for sequencing was PBMCs. This chain connects TRBV9 to TRBJ2-3; maybe TRBD2 (6 bases). The clonotype comes from a woman between 45 and 65 years old in good health and CMV-seronegative. The CDR3 loop reads CASSVPLEGTATDTQYF. DNA of the CDR3: TGTGCCAGCAGTGTCCCACTGGAGGGCACAGCTACAGATACGCAGTATTTT. The variable domain in full, with the rest retrieved from reference TRBV9 and TRBJ2-3, is DSGVTQTPKHLITATGQRVTLRCSPRSGDLSVYWYQQSLDQGLQFLIQYYNGEERAKGNILERFSAQQFPDLHSELNLSSLELGDSALYFCASSVPLEGTATDTQYFGPGTRLTVL.